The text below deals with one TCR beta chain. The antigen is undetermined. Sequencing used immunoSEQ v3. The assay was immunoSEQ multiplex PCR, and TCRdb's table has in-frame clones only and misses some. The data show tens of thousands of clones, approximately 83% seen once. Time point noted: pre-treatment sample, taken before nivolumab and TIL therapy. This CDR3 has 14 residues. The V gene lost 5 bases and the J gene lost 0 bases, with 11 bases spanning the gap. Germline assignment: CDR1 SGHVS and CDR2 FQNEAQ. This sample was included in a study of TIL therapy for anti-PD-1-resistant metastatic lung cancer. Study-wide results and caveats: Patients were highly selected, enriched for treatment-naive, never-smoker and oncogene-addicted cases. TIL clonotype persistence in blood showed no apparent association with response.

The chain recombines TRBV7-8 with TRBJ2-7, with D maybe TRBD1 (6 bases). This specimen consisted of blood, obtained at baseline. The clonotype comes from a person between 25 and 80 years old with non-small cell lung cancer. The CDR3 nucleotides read TGTGCCAGCAGCGAACAGGGCGGCTCCTACGAGCAGTACTTC. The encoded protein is CASSEQGGSYEQYF.